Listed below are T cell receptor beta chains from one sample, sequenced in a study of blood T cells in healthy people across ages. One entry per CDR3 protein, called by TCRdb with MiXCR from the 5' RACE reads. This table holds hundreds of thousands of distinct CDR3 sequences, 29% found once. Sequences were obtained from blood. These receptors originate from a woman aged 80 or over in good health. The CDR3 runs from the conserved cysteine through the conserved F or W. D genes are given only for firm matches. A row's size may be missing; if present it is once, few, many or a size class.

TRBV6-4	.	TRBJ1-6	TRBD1	TGTGCCAGCAGTGAAAAGTGGACAGGGGGTAATTCACCCCTCCACTTT	CASSEKWTGGNSPLHF
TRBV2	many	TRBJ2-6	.	TGTGCCAGCAGTGACCTGGGCCCCTCTGGGGCCAACGTCCTGACTTTC	CASSDLGPSGANVLTF
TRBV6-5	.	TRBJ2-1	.	TGTGCCAGCAGGGACGGGGCTTCCTCCTACAATGAGCAGTTCTTC	CASRDGASSYNEQFF
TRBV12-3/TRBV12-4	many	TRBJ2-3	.	TGTGCCAGCAAGCTTTTCAAGGGCACAGATACGCAGTATTTT	CASKLFKGTDTQYF
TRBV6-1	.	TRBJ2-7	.	TGTGCCAGCAGCATTTACCGGGACACGACCTACGAGCAGTACTTC	CASSIYRDTTYEQYF
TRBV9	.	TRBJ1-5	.	TGTGCCAGCAGCGTGGACGGACAGAGCAATCAGCCCCAGCATTTT	CASSVDGQSNQPQHF
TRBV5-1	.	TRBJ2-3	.	TGCGCCAGCAGCTTGTCCGGGGCGGGGATCTCGCAGTATTTT	CASSLSGAGISQYF
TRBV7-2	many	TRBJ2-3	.	TGTGCCAGCAGCTCTTGGGCTCATACGCAGTATTTT	CASSSWAHTQYF
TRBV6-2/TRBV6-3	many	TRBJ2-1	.	TGTGCCAGCAGTTACGGGGGCAATGAGCAGTTCTTC	CASSYGGNEQFF
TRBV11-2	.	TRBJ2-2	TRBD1	TGTGCCAGCACTCATCAGGGGGTAATAGAGAACACCGGGGAGCTGTTTTTT	CASTHQGVIENTGELFF
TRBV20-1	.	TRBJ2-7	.	TGCAGTGCTAGAAGGAGGGACGGAGTATCCCTATACGAGCAGTACTTC	CSARRRDGVSLYEQYF
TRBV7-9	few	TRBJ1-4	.	TGTGCCAGCAGCTTACTTTGGATGGGCAGGGAGGAGGAAAAACTGTTTTTT	CASSLLWMGREEEKLFF
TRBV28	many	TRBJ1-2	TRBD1	TGTGCCAGCTTGGGACAGGGGGGAGGCTACACCTTC	CASLGQGGGYTF
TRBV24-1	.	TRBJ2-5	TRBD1	TGTGCCACCAGTGATTTCCCTCCACAGGGGGCCCGAGAGACCCAGTACTTC	CATSDFPPQGARETQYF
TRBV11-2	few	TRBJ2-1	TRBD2	TGTGCCAGCAGCACAACTAGCGGAAGCTCCTACAATGAGCAGTTCTTC	CASSTTSGSSYNEQFF
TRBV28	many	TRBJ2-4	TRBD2	TGTGCCAGTTATAGCGGGGGGATCGGCATTCAGTACTTC	CASYSGGIGIQYF
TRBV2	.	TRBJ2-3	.	TGTGCCAGCAGAAAGACGGGGTTTAGCACAGATACGCAGTATTTT	CASRKTGFSTDTQYF
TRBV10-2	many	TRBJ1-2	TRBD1	TGCGCCGGGCGGTCGGACAGGGGGCAGTATTCGGATGGCTACACCTTC	CAGRSDRGQYSDGYTF
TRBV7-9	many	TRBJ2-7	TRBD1	TGTGCCAGCAGCTTATTACAGGGGGGATCCGAGCAGTACTTC	CASSLLQGGSEQYF
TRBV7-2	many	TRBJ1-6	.	TGTGCCAGCAGCTTCGGAGGGGCCTATAATTCACCCCTCCACTTT	CASSFGGAYNSPLHF
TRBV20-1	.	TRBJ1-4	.	TGCAGTGCCTCAGCGGGGTTTCAAGAAAAACTGTTTTTT	CSASAGFQEKLFF
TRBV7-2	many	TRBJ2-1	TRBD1	TGTGCCAGCAGCTTAGCCGGACAGGGGATCTACAATGAGCAGTTCTTC	CASSLAGQGIYNEQFF
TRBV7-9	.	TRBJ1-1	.	TGTGCCAGCAGCTTCGACGGGGGGGCCATCACTGAAGCTTTCTTT	CASSFDGGAITEAFF
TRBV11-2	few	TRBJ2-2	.	TGTGCCAGCAGCTTAGTCGGGACACCGAACACCGGGGAGCTGTTTTTT	CASSLVGTPNTGELFF